One and the same sample provided the 29 T cell receptor beta chains below, sequenced in a study of beta chain features in type 1 diabetes. Points from the study as a whole: Type 1 diabetes patients showed a moderate but significant shortening of TCRB CDR3s in all four CD4+ subsets.

Their antigens remain unidentified. cDNA synthesis used the whole RNA isolate, giving expressed TCRB sequences. Repertoires were generated with immunoSEQ multiplex PCR, while TCRdb's copy carries only in-frame clones and drops some. The table shows 500,000 to 650,000 clones, with around an eighth occurring only once. Sequencing input: naive CD4+ T cells from blood. These receptors all stem from a man aged 25 to 40 with type 1 diabetes.

The gene calls are TRBV6-5 and TRBJ1-2; D unresolved. The germline V gene has CDR1 MNHEY and CDR2 SVGAGI. The CDR3 totals 16 residues. Trimming cost V 0 bases and J 5 bases, with 16 bases left between them. CDR3: CASSYSRPPTTYGYTF. DNA for the CDR3: TGTGCCAGCAGTTACTCGCGCCCTCCAACAACTTATGGCTACACCTTC.

The CDR3 DNA reads as TGTGCCAGCTCACCAAGCAGGGCCACTGAAGCTTTCTTT. This codes for CASSPSRATEAFF. The chain couples TRBV18 to TRBJ1-1, with a weak D call TRBD1 (5 bases). The CDR3 runs to 13 residues. Germline values: CDR1 KGHSH, CDR2 LQKENI. V dropped 2 bases and J dropped 4 bases, with 8 bases sitting between them. Full variable domain (rest looked up from reference TRBV18 and TRBJ1-1): NAGVMQNPRHLVRRRGQEARLRCSPMKGHSHVYWYRQLPEEGLKFMVYLQKENIIDESGMPKERFSAEFPKEGPSILRIQQVVRGDSAAYFCASSPSRATEAFFGQGTRLTVV.

The rearrangement links TRBV9 to TRBJ1-3; TRBD1 aligns across 7 bases. The CDR3 is made up of 14 amino acids. Looked up from germline, CDR1 is SGDLS and CDR2 is YYNGEE. The ends lost 3 bases at V and 3 bases at J; junction bases unmatched: 3. The chain's CDR3 is CASSGGTVGNTIYF. CDR3 nucleotide sequence: TGTGCCAGCAGCGGAGGGACAGTTGGAAACACCATATATTTT.

The V call is TRBV29-1, the J call TRBJ1-2; no clear D gene. Germline V gene sequence: CDR1 SQVTM, CDR2 ANQGSEA. The V gene lost 5 bases and the J gene lost 7 bases, with 20 bases spanning the gap. The CDR3 totals 14 residues. The CDR3 DNA is TGCAGCGTTACCACCTTGACCCCATCGGGTGGCTACACCTTC. Translated: CSVTTLTPSGGYTF.

The chain is built from TRBV28 and TRBJ1-6; weak D call: TRBD1 (5 bases). The CDR3 loop spans 16 amino acids. Germline V gene lookup returns CDR1 MDHEN and CDR2 SYDVKM. The ends were cut back, 8 bases at V and 0 bases at J, with 14 bases in the middle. The CDR3 DNA reads as TGTGCCAGCGCCCAGGGCGTTAGCTCCTATAATTCACCCCTCCACTTT. It codes for CASAQGVSSYNSPLHF.

The gene calls are TRBV6-5 and TRBJ2-2; D not certain. With 6 bases removed from V and 6 bases from J, the gap between germline ends came to 8 bases. Germline V lookup: CDR1 MNHEY, CDR2 SVGAGI. This CDR3 contains 12 residues. The CDR3 region is CASRGSAGELFF. The CDR3 DNA is TGTGCCAGCAGGGGATCCGCCGGGGAGCTGTTTTTT.

V usage is TRBV6-1 and J usage is TRBJ2-1; no clear D. The length of the CDR3 is 14 residues. Germline CDR1 MNHNS, CDR2 SASEGT. Trimming cost V 7 bases and J 8 bases, with 18 bases left between them. The CDR3 DNA reads as TGTGCCAGCAAGCGAGATAGTGCGTCGCATGAGCAGTTCTTC. Its translation: CASKRDSASHEQFF.

The chain has TRBV5-1 and TRBJ2-5; TRBD1 matches 10 bases. The germline V gene has CDR1 SGHRS and CDR2 YFSETQ. CDR3 length: 15 amino acids. The ends lost 6 bases at V and 5 bases at J; junction bases unmatched: 10. CDR3 sequence (DNA): TGCGCCAGCAACTCCCGGACAGGGGGTTCGGAGACCCAGTACTTC. Encoded protein: CASNSRTGGSETQYF.

In its sample, this clone was seen a few times. This rearrangement joins TRBV28 to TRBJ1-2; D not resolved. CDR1 is MDHEN, CDR2 SYDVKM, per germline. The CDR3 covers 13 residues. The V end lost 3 bases, the J end lost 4 bases, and 9 bases lay between the germline ends. As DNA, the CDR3 is TGTGCCAGCAGTTTGAAGGAATTCTATGGCTACACCTTC. This gives the protein CASSLKEFYGYTF.

The J gene is TRBJ2-5, the V gene TRBV7-2; TRBD2 might be the D (6 bases). Looked up from germline, CDR1 is SGHTA and CDR2 is FQGNSA. V dropped 1 base and J dropped 7 bases, with 16 bases sitting between them. The CDR3 has 15 residues. The DNA of the CDR3 is TGTGCCAGCAGCTTAGACGGACCACCCGGGGGGACCCAGTACTTC. The encoded protein is CASSLDGPPGGTQYF.

This clone showed up just a few times. The rearrangement joins TRBV2 to TRBJ2-7; D perhaps matches TRBD1 (5 bases). The CDR3 has 14 residues. With 1 base removed from V and 2 bases from J, the gap between germline ends came to 9 bases. CDR1 and CDR2 from the germline V gene are SNHLY and FYNNEI. The CDR3 DNA reads TGTGCCAGCAGTGAAGTTAAGGGGACCTACGAGCAGTACTTC. It yields the protein CASSEVKGTYEQYF.

The chain employs TRBV14 and TRBJ1-1; 9 nucleotides agree with TRBD1. Trimming removed 4 bases from V and 3 bases from J; junction bases left unmatched: 3. CDR3 size: 14 residues. Germline assignment: CDR1 SGHDN and CDR2 FVKESK. The DNA of the CDR3 is TGTGCCAGCAGCCCCTGGACAGGGGACACTGAAGCTTTCTTT. This translates into CASSPWTGDTEAFF. Looking up the rest from reference TRBV14 and TRBJ1-1 gives the full variable domain: EAGVTQFPSHSVIEKGQTVTLRCDPISGHDNLYWYRRVMGKEIKFLLHFVKESKQDESGMPNNRFLAERTGGTYSTLKVQPAELEDSGVYFCASSPWTGDTEAFFGQGTRLTVV.

This clone was recorded a few times. The chain links TRBV29-1 to TRBJ1-4, with 7 positions matching TRBD1. The germline gives CDR1 SQVTM, CDR2 ANQGSEA. The CDR3 is 14 amino acids. V was pared by 4 bases and J by 6 bases, with 8 bases of the junction left unmatched. CDR3 protein: CSVAGGRRYEKLFF. CDR3 sequence (DNA): TGCAGCGTTGCAGGGGGGCGAAGATATGAAAAACTGTTTTTT.

In its sample, this clone was seen a few times. This sequence joins TRBV29-1 and TRBJ2-5; D uncertain. This CDR3 contains 12 residues. Germline values: CDR1 SQVTM, CDR2 ANQGSEA. The V and J ends lost 7 bases and 5 bases respectively, with 14 bases between them. CDR3 loop: CSADPVWETQYF. The CDR3 region has the DNA TGCAGCGCCGACCCCGTTTGGGAGACCCAGTACTTC.

Only a few counts were recorded for this clone. This chain links TRBV28 with TRBJ1-2; D may be TRBD1 (5 bases). Trimming stripped 3 bases from V and 0 bases from J, with 11 bases between. The CDR3 extends over 15 amino acids. Germline lookup yields CDR1 MDHEN and CDR2 SYDVKM. The CDR3 DNA follows: TGTGCCAGCAGTTTGACAGTAGTGACTAACTATGGCTACACCTTC. Protein sequence: CASSLTVVTNYGYTF.

This clone was observed a few times. V usage is TRBV2 and J usage is TRBJ1-3; the D is unclear. V shed 5 bases and J shed 0 bases, with 5 bases lying between them. The CDR3 consists of 13 residues. Per germline, CDR1 SNHLY and CDR2 FYNNEI. The CDR3 bases are TGTGCCAGCAGTCAGGACTCTGGAAACACCATATATTTT. Its protein is CASSQDSGNTIYF.

This clone was seen only a few times. The chain uses TRBV28 and TRBJ2-1; 7 bases match TRBD1. Germline-derived CDR1 and CDR2 are MDHEN and SYDVKM. Unmatched junction bases numbered 6, after V lost 5 bases and J lost 2 bases. The CDR3 extends over 15 amino acids. CDR3 nucleotides: TGTGCCAGCAGTCAGGGACAGAACCCCTACAATGAGCAGTTCTTC. Its protein is CASSQGQNPYNEQFF.

This clone was observed a few times. For the CDR3, the DNA is TGCGCCAGCAGCCAAGTTTCCGGGACTGGGTCCTATAATTCACCCCTCCACTTT. It yields the protein CASSQVSGTGSYNSPLHF. The chain couples TRBV4-3 to TRBJ1-6; possibly TRBD1 for D (5 bases). Trimming pared 1 base from V and 1 base from J, leaving 14 bases between. The CDR3 runs 18 residues. CDR1 is LGHNA, CDR2 YSLEER, per germline.

The chain has TRBV5-1 and TRBJ1-4; D ambiguous. This CDR3 region has 15 residues. Germline V gene sequence: CDR1 SGHRS, CDR2 YFSETQ. V was pared by 3 bases and J by 0 bases, with 9 bases between. The CDR3 sequence: CASSWTLATNEKLFF. CDR3 sequence (DNA): TGCGCCAGCAGCTGGACCCTTGCAACTAATGAAAAACTGTTTTTT.

About this clone: Additional DNA sequences in this sample encode the identical CDR3. V usage is TRBV18 and J usage is TRBJ2-7, with D perhaps TRBD1 or TRBD2 (5 bases each). The germline gives CDR1 KGHSH, CDR2 LQKENI. The CDR3 is 13 residues long. Trimming shortened V by 0 bases and J by 4 bases, and 7 bases separated the two germline ends. In DNA form, the CDR3 reads TGTGCCAGCTCACCACCGGGGGTATACGAGCAGTACTTC. Its protein product is CASSPPGVYEQYF. Together with reference TRBV18 and TRBJ2-7, the CDR3 gives the full variable domain: NAGVMQNPRHLVRRRGQEARLRCSPMKGHSHVYWYRQLPEEGLKFMVYLQKENIIDESGMPKERFSAEFPKEGPSILRIQQVVRGDSAAYFCASSPPGVYEQYFGPGTRLTVT.

The chain has TRBV7-3 and TRBJ2-2; TRBD2 aligns across 11 bases. This CDR3 region has 15 residues. Germline CDR1 and CDR2: SGHTA and FQGTGA. V lost 5 bases, J lost 5 bases, and 4 bases stayed unmatched. The CDR3 DNA is TGTGCCAGCAGCCCGGGGACTAGCGGTACCGGGGAGCTGTTTTTT. This translates into CASSPGTSGTGELFF.

This clone was observed a handful of times. The sample has other DNA sequences that encode this CDR3 too. The chain combines TRBV7-9 with TRBJ2-5, with D possibly being TRBD2 (5 bases). Between the trimmed V and J ends, which lost 3 bases and 5 bases, there was a span of 7 bases. The germline CDR1 and CDR2 sequences are SEHNR and FQNEAQ (reference sequence). The CDR3 has 12 amino acids. The CDR3 DNA is TGTGCCAGCAGCTTTCGAGGGGAGACCCAGTACTTC. This gives the protein CASSFRGETQYF.

In its sample, this clone was seen a few times. The chain uses TRBV25-1 and TRBJ1-6; D remains ambiguous. In germline, CDR1 is MGHDK, CDR2 SYGVNS. CDR3 length: 14 amino acids. V was cut by 8 bases and J by 9 bases, with 17 bases left in between. CDR3 nucleotide sequence: TGTGCCAGCCGTGGAACAGTCCGCGGTTCACCCCTCCACTTT. Protein product: CASRGTVRGSPLHF.

This clone was counted between two and nine times. The chain uses TRBV7-9 and TRBJ2-5; D gene uncertain. Trimming took off 3 bases at V and 1 base at J, with 6 bases between the two ends. The CDR3 is made up of 13 amino acids. Germline assignment: CDR1 SEHNR and CDR2 FQNEAQ (reference sequence). CDR3 in amino acids: CASSFHIQETQYF. In DNA, the CDR3 is TGTGCCAGCAGCTTTCATATCCAAGAGACCCAGTACTTC.

This clone was detected only a few times. The chain carries TRBV7-2 and TRBJ1-4; D gene uncertain. CDR3 length: 13 residues. Trimming took off 8 bases at V and 5 bases at J, with 12 bases between the two ends. In germline, CDR1 is SGHTA, CDR2 FQGNSA. The CDR3 sequence: CASGPERNEKLFF. DNA for the CDR3: TGTGCCAGCGGGCCCGAACGGAATGAAAAACTGTTTTTT.

The rearrangement uses TRBV9 and TRBJ2-1; 10 bases map to TRBD2. CDR1 and CDR2 from the germline V gene are SGDLS and YYNGEE. The CDR3 sequence is 16 residues long. V shed 3 bases, J shed 2 bases, and the junction held 5 bases outside the gene matches. This chain's CDR3 is CASSESLAGAYNEQFF. The CDR3, as DNA: TGTGCCAGCAGCGAATCTCTAGCGGGGGCCTACAATGAGCAGTTCTTC.

This chain links TRBV29-1 with TRBJ2-3, with D tentatively TRBD2 (6 bases). Trimming removed 3 bases at V and 2 bases at J, with 12 bases between. CDR3 length: 14 amino acids. Germline CDR1 reads SQVTM; CDR2 reads ANQGSEA. CDR3 in DNA: TGCAGCGTTGAGTACGGGAGATCCACAGATACGCAGTATTTT. Amino acid sequence: CSVEYGRSTDTQYF.

This clone was found a few times. The chain couples TRBV7-2 to TRBJ1-1, with 8 bases matching TRBD1. V lost 4 bases and J lost 3; bases outside the gene matches: 7. The CDR3 runs to 15 residues. The germline V gene encodes CDR1 SGHTA and CDR2 FQGNSA. CDR3 sequence: CASSSIRTGHTEAFF. DNA of the CDR3: TGTGCCAGCAGCTCCATACGGACAGGGCACACTGAAGCTTTCTTT.

This clone has a handful of counts. The rearrangement uses TRBV28 and TRBJ1-2; 7 nucleotides match TRBD1. The CDR3 consists of 14 residues. The germline V gene has CDR1 MDHEN and CDR2 SYDVKM. The ends lost 8 bases at V and 4 bases at J; junction bases unmatched: 10. CDR3 sequence reads: CASGTGDFSYGYTF. The CDR3 region has the DNA TGTGCCAGCGGAACAGGGGACTTTTCCTATGGCTACACCTTC.